This T cell receptor (beta chain) is from a study of OX40 agonist ivuxolimab in advanced cancers. Findings and caveats of the study: Expanded clones tended on average to be more numerous among CD8+ T cells than CD4+. It was also the case that some nonresponders had low normalized T-cell clonal expansion.

To note about this clone: Its target is unknown.

This CDR3 has 17 residues. From germline, CDR1 is SEHNR and CDR2 FQNEAQ (reference sequence). The V gene lost 0 bases and the J gene lost 0 bases, with 13 bases spanning the gap. Profiled with immunoSEQ multiplex PCR; TCRdb holds only in-frame clones, not every one. The sample carries under 75,000 clones, 92% recorded once. V gene TRBV7-9 combines with J gene TRBJ2-3; the D gene is possibly TRBD2 (5 bases). The clonotype was recovered from an adult with an advanced solid tumor such as melanoma, head and neck, liver or kidney cancer. The sample in question was CD4+ or CD8+ T cells sorted from blood, obtained in a trial of the OX40 agonist ivuxolimab. The CDR3 here is CASSLAGWTASTDTQYF. CDR3 in DNA: TGTGCCAGCAGCTTAGCGGGGTGGACTGCTAGCACAGATACGCAGTATTTT. Full variable domain (missing parts from reference TRBV7-9 and TRBJ2-3): DTGVSQNPRHKITKRGQNVTFRCDPISEHNRLYWYRQTLGQGPEFLTYFQNEAQLEKSRLLSDRFSAERPKGSFSTLEIQRTEQGDSAMYLCASSLAGWTASTDTQYFGPGTRLTVL.